This TCR beta chain appears in the sequencing data of a study of shared clonotypes between healthy human individuals. Study results and limitations: Non-shared clonotypes had lower generation probabilities than clonotypes shared by all four sorted-subset donors. Estimated richness was generally greater in naive than memory subsets.

Each subset's genomic DNA was shared equally among a number of immunoSEQ plates. As processed by the authors: ImmunoSEQ junction-only sequences lacked quality scores, so their filtering differed. The assay was immunoSEQ multiplex PCR, and TCRdb's table has in-frame clones only and misses some. That table is the source of V, J and clone size, and D and trimming were worked out from the DNA. The sample shows 600,000 to 800,000 clones, approximately 72% of them seen only once. With regard to this clone: The antigen remains unidentified.

The sequence derives from a woman in her 30s in good health. Material: memory CD4+ T cells sorted from blood. As for subset: CD45RA-negative fraction.

CDR3 sequence: CASTRTGDGSTEAFF. The DNA for the CDR3 is TGCGCCAGCACGAGGACAGGGGACGGGAGCACTGAAGCTTTCTTT. V and J are TRBV4-1 and TRBJ1-1, with TRBD1 matching over 9 bases. The CDR3 sequence is 15 residues long. CDR1 MGHRA and CDR2 YSYEKL come from the germline V gene. The V segment lost 7 bases and the J segment 4 bases; nucleotides outside the gene matches: 10.